These 15 T cell receptor beta chains originate from one sample sequenced in a study of response to subunit inactivated influenza vaccine. Using its own MiXCR run on the RT-PCR reads, TCRdb lists one record per CDR3 protein. The sample includes some 520,000 distinct CDR3 sequences, approximately 15% of them seen just once. The sequencing here drew on CD4+ T cells sorted from PBMCs, taken roughly 24 months after vaccination. Source of these receptors: a man aged 50-75 years who received an inactivated influenza vaccine.

This rearrangement joins TRBV7-8 to TRBJ2-7; D uncertain. Germline V gene lookup returns CDR1 SGHVS and CDR2 FQNEAQ. V was cut by 0 bases and J by 7 bases, with 13 bases left in between. This CDR3 region has 14 residues. Here the CDR3 DNA reads TGTGCCAGCAGCTTAGCGTGCGGCATCTCGGAGCAGTACTTC. It yields the protein CASSLACGISEQYF.

CDR3 in DNA: TGCAGTGCTAGAAACCTAGGGGGGCCCCAGCATTTT. Protein sequence: CSARNLGGPQHF. The chain has TRBV20-1 and TRBJ1-5, with D perhaps TRBD1 (6 bases). This CDR3 region has 12 residues. The germline gives CDR1 DFQATT, CDR2 SNEGSKA (reference sequence). V gave up 2 bases and J gave up 9 bases, with 11 bases separating them.

The table lists this clonotype with a few counts. The gene calls are TRBV6-1 and TRBJ1-6; no clear D gene. CDR1 is MNHNS and CDR2 is SASEGT in the germline V gene. This CDR3 is built from 13 residues. The V and J ends lost 6 bases and 7 bases respectively, with 10 bases between them. The CDR3 DNA reads TGTGCCAGCAGATCAGGCTCCAATTCACCCCTCCACTTT. Translated: CASRSGSNSPLHF.

The chain recombines TRBV18 with TRBJ1-3; maybe TRBD1 (6 bases). The ends were cut back, 1 base at V and 4 bases at J, with 11 bases in the middle. Germline V lookup: CDR1 KGHSH, CDR2 LQKENI. The CDR3 totals 15 residues. The CDR3 nucleotides read TGTGCCAGCTCACCACTTATCGGACAGGGAAACACCATATATTTT. It specifies CASSPLIGQGNTIYF. Using reference TRBV18 and TRBJ1-3 for the parts outside the CDR3, the full variable domain is NAGVMQNPRHLVRRRGQEARLRCSPMKGHSHVYWYRQLPEEGLKFMVYLQKENIIDESGMPKERFSAEFPKEGPSILRIQQVVRGDSAAYFCASSPLIGQGNTIYFGEGSWLTVV.

The chain is built from TRBV20-1 and TRBJ1-5, with 8 nucleotides matching TRBD1. The germline CDR1 and CDR2 sequences are DFQATT and SNEGSKA (reference sequence). This CDR3 spans 14 amino acids. V shed 3 bases and J 7 bases; nucleotides not matched to a gene: 8. CDR3 loop: CSASLRGRTQPQHF. The DNA of the CDR3 is TGCAGTGCTAGTCTCAGGGGGCGGACGCAGCCCCAGCATTTT.

This chain uses TRBV20-1 with TRBJ2-3; TRBD2 matches at 13 bases. CDR1 is DFQATT, CDR2 SNEGSKA, per germline (reference sequence). CDR3 size: 15 residues. The V and J ends lost 4 bases and 6 bases, in that order; junction bases with no gene match: 7. CDR3 residues: CSATTSGGPADTQYF. The CDR3 DNA reads TGCAGTGCTACGACTAGCGGGGGGCCTGCGGATACGCAGTATTTT.

Only a few counts were recorded for this clonotype. The chain uses TRBV11-2 and TRBJ2-1; 8 bases are a match to TRBD2. The CDR3 length is 17 residues. The germline CDR1 and CDR2 sequences are SGHAT and FQNNGV. Germline trimming cut 2 bases from V and 2 bases from J; bases unmatched to any gene: 8. The CDR3 protein is CASSLNRAGGAYNEQFF. CDR3 in DNA: TGTGCCAGCAGCTTAAATAGGGCGGGAGGCGCCTACAATGAGCAGTTCTTC.

This clonotype was seen more than once but under ten times. CDR3: CASSGQGDGELFF. The CDR3 coding sequence is TGCGCCAGCAGCGGTCAAGGTGACGGGGAGCTGTTTTTT. The rearrangement links TRBV5-1 to TRBJ2-2; D call uncertain. This CDR3 has 13 amino acids. Germline-derived CDR1 and CDR2 are SGHRS and YFSETQ. V lost 4 bases and J lost 7, with 11 bases in between.

The rearrangement joins TRBV29-1 to TRBJ2-1, with 7 bases that match TRBD2. CDR3 size: 16 residues. Germline V gene lookup returns CDR1 SQVTM and CDR2 ANQGSEA. Germline trimming cut 2 bases from V and 1 base from J; bases unmatched to any gene: 8. The CDR3 bases are TGCAGCGTTGAAAGTAGATTAGCGGGTTCCTACAATGAGCAGTTCTTC. Its protein product is CSVESRLAGSYNEQFF.

This clonotype was counted a few times. The DNA of the CDR3 is TGTGCCAGCAGCCAAGAGCAGGGTGGAGCTTTCTTT. This translates into CASSQEQGGAFF. This chain uses TRBV14 with TRBJ1-1, with a weak D call TRBD1 (5 bases). Trimming pared 0 bases from V and 10 bases from J, leaving 9 bases between. The germline CDR1 and CDR2 sequences are SGHDN and FVKESK. The CDR3 has 12 amino acids. Drawing the rest from reference TRBV14 and TRBJ1-1, the complete variable domain is EAGVTQFPSHSVIEKGQTVTLRCDPISGHDNLYWYRRVMGKEIKFLLHFVKESKQDESGMPNNRFLAERTGGTYSTLKVQPAELEDSGVYFCASSQEQGGAFFGQGTRLTVV.

This chain links TRBV5-1 with TRBJ2-1, with 8 bases aligning to TRBD1. The CDR3 is 13 amino acids. Germline loops: CDR1 SGHRS, CDR2 YFSETQ. Losses at the gene ends were 4 bases for V and 9 bases for J; bases not matched to a gene: 6. The CDR3 DNA reads TGCGCCAGCAGCGGGACAGGTAGGGGTGAGCAGTTCTTC. This gives the protein CASSGTGRGEQFF.

As regards this clonotype: A much larger clone sits a single nucleotide away, making a read error possible. CDR3 residues: CASSSRGLAGHEQFF. CDR3 in DNA: TGTGCCAGCAGTTCGCGAGGGCTAGCGGGTCATGAGCAGTTCTTC. The rearrangement links TRBV12-3 or TRBV12-4 to TRBJ2-1; 8 bases line up with TRBD2. This CDR3 is built from 15 residues. Trimming took 4 bases from V and 8 from J; bases not matched to a gene: 10.

This clonotype was recorded a few times. J is TRBJ1-2 and V is TRBV4-2; TRBD1 might be the D (5 bases). Germline lookup yields CDR1 LGHNA and CDR2 YNFKEQ. V was trimmed by 4 bases and J by 2 bases, leaving 11 bases between them. The CDR3 is 14 residues long. The CDR3 DNA sequence: TGTGCCAGCAGCCGTGGCAGGGACAACTATGGCTACACCTTC. It codes for CASSRGRDNYGYTF.

This clonotype has at least ten counts. The gene calls are TRBV2 and TRBJ1-1, with D possibly being TRBD1 (6 bases). V was trimmed by 7 bases and J by 11 bases, leaving 14 bases between them. CDR1 is SNHLY and CDR2 is FYNNEI in the germline V gene. This CDR3 spans 11 amino acids. The CDR3 region has the DNA TGTGCCAGCAACCGTCGGGGGGCGGCTTTCTTT. It specifies CASNRRGAAFF.

This sequence joins TRBV7-2 and TRBJ1-2; D is unclear. Germline V CDR1 and CDR2: SGHTA, FQGNSA. The CDR3 totals 13 residues. V lost 6 bases and J 1 base, leaving 9 bases between the germline ends. DNA of the CDR3: TGTGCCAGCAGGTTGGGCTATAACTATGGCTACACCTTC. Residues: CASRLGYNYGYTF.